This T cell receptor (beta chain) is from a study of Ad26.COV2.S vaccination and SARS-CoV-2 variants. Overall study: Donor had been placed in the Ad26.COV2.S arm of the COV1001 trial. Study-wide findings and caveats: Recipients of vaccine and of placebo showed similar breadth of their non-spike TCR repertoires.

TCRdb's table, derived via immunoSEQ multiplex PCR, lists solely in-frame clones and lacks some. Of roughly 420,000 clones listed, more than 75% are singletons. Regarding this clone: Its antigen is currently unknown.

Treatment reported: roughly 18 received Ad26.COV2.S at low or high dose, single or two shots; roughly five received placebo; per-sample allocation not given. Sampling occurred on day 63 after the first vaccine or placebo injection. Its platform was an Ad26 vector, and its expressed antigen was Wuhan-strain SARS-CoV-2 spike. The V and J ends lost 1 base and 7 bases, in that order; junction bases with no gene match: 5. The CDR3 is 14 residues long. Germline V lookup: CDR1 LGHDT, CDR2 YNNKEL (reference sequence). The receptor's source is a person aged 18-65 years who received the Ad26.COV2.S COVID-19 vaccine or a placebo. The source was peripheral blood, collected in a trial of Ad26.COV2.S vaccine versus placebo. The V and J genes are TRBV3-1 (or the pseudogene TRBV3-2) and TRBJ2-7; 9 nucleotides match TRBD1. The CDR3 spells CASSQGTGAVEQYF. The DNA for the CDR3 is TGTGCCAGCAGCCAAGGGACAGGGGCGGTGGAGCAGTACTTC.